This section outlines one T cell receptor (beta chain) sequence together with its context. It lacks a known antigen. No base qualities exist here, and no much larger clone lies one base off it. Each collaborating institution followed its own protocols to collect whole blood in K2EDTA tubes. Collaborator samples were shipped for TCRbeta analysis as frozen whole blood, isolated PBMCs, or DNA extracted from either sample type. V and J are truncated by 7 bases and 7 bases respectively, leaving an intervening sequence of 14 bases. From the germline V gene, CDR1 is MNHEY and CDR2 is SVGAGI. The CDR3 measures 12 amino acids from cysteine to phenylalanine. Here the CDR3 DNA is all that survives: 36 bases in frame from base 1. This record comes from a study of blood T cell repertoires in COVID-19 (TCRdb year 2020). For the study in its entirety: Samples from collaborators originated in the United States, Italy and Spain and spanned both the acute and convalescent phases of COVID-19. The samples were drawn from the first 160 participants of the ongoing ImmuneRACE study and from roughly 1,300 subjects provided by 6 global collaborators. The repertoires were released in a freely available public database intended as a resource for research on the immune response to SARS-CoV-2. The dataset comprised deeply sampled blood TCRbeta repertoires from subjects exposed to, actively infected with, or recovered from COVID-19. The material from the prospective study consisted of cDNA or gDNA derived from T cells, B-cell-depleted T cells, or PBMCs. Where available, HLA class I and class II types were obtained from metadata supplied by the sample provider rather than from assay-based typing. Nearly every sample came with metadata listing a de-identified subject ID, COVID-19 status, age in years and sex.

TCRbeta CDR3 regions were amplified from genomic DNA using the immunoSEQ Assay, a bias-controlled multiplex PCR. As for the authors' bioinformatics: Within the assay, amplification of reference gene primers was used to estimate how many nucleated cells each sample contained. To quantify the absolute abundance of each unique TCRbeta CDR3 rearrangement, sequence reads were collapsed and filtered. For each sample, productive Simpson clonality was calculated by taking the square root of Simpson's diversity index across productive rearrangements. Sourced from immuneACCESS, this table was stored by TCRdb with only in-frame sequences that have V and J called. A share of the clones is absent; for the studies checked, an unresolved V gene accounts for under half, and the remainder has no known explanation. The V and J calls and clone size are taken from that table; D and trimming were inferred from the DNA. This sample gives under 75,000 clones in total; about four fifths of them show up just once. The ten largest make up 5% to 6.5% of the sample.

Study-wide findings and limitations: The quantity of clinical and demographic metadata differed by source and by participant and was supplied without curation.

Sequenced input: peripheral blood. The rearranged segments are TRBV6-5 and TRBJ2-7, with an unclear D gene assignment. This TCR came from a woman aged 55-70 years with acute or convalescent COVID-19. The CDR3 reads CASTGRMLEQYF. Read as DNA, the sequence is TGTGCCAGCACCGGCAGGATGTTGGAGCAGTACTTC.